This record looks at one TCR beta chain sequence and its context. Its antigen is unknown. The data belong to a study of T cell repertoires in cytomegalovirus infection. Turning to the study itself: Carrying CMV and the relevant HLA type showed in public TCR beta signatures.

The CDR3 sequence is 14 residues long. V trimming: 2 bases; J trimming: 4 bases; junction bases outside the gene matches: 5. Germline V gene sequence: CDR1 DFQATT, CDR2 SNEGSKA (reference sequence). Study-wide points: Within the response measured ex vivo, HLA-C-restricted CMV-specific TCR beta clonotypes were dominant.

TCRdb ran MiXCR on the reads and lists one entry per CDR3 protein. The sample includes approximately 300,000 distinct CDR3 sequences, 25% to 30% of them seen just once. The source is a human donor in good health (CMV status not recorded). Some clones in this sample may be carry-over from other donors' samples. Sequenced here: cultured PBMCs, sampled from culture after CMV antigen stimulation. The V gene is TRBV20-1, the J gene TRBJ2-1; 7 bases fit TRBD2. CDR3 loop: CSARSTSDYNEQFF. The DNA for the CDR3 is TGCAGTGCTAGATCTACTAGCGATTACAATGAGCAGTTCTTC.